The next 31 T cell receptor beta chains were all read from a single sample in a study of Ad26.COV2.S vaccination and SARS-CoV-2 variants. Treatment of the sample: some 20 received Ad26.COV2.S at low or high dose, single or two shots; about 5 received placebo; per-sample allocation not given. Material that was analyzed had been drawn on day 63 after the first vaccine or placebo injection. Produced via immunoSEQ multiplex PCR; TCRdb's table is partial and in-frame only. The data hold 350,000 to 450,000 clones, with 80% to 90% observed a single time. This specimen consisted of peripheral blood, obtained in a trial of Ad26.COV2.S vaccine versus placebo. The origin of the receptors is a person between 18 and 59 years old who received the Ad26.COV2.S COVID-19 vaccine or a placebo.

The gene calls are TRBV4-3 and TRBJ2-7; TRBD1 is a possible D gene (6 bases). V was pared by 1 base and J by 3 bases, with 22 bases between. Germline V gives CDR1 LGHNA, CDR2 YSLEER. The CDR3 runs 18 residues. Here the CDR3 DNA reads TGCGCCAGCAGCCAAGTTTTCAGGGGTTCGTTAGCAAACTACGAGCAGTACTTC. Amino acid sequence: CASSQVFRGSLANYEQYF.

The chain carries TRBV5-1 and TRBJ2-7; tentative D call: TRBD1 (6 bases). The CDR3 is made up of 16 amino acids. Germline V gives CDR1 SGHRS, CDR2 YFSETQ. V gave up 2 bases and J gave up 0 bases, with 15 bases separating them. In nucleotides, the CDR3 is TGCGCCAGCAGCTTACAGGGCGGAGACAACTCCTACGAGCAGTACTTC. This encodes CASSLQGGDNSYEQYF.

V usage is TRBV6-5 and J usage is TRBJ2-1, with D possibly TRBD2 on 5 matching bases. Deletions cut 4 bases from V and 3 bases from J, with 10 bases between. The germline gives CDR1 MNHEY, CDR2 SVGAGI. The CDR3 is 14 residues long. The DNA for the CDR3 is TGTGCCAGCAGTTGGGGAGTCGGCTACAATGAGCAGTTCTTC. Amino acids: CASSWGVGYNEQFF.

The chain is built from TRBV4-2 and TRBJ2-1; 10 bases align to TRBD1. There are 15 residues in the CDR3. V was clipped by 3 bases and J by 12 bases; unmatched bases: 11. From germline, CDR1 is LGHNA and CDR2 YNFKEQ. For the CDR3, the DNA is TGTGCCAGCAGCCACGGAGGGACAGGGGAGAATAGGCAGTTCTTC. The encoded protein is CASSHGGTGENRQFF.

This clone was recorded a few times. This chain links TRBV4-1 with TRBJ2-7, with 7 positions matching TRBD1. Germline V CDR1 and CDR2: MGHRA, YSYEKL. The CDR3 covers 14 residues. The V and J ends lost 3 bases and 0 bases, in that order; junction bases with no gene match: 2. DNA of the CDR3: TGCGCCAGCAGCCACGCAGGGGGCTCCTACGAGCAGTACTTC. Residues: CASSHAGGSYEQYF.

The V and J genes are TRBV19 and TRBJ2-7; weak D call: TRBD1 (6 bases). Between the trimmed V and J ends, which lost 6 bases and 9 bases, there was a span of 15 bases. The germline V gene encodes CDR1 LNHDA and CDR2 SQIVND (reference sequence). This CDR3 spans 12 amino acids. Written as DNA, the CDR3 is TGTGCCAGTAGCTTACAGGGATTAAGGCAGTACTTC. Protein product: CASSLQGLRQYF.

The V gene is TRBV6-5, the J gene TRBJ1-1; TRBD1 matches 7 bases. The CDR3 has 15 residues. J gave up 4 bases and V 8 bases, and 13 bases lay outside the gene matches. Germline loops: CDR1 MNHEY, CDR2 SVGAGI. The CDR3 DNA follows: TGTGCCAGCCGTAGCCGACAGGGAAGAAGCACTGAAGCTTTCTTT. Protein sequence: CASRSRQGRSTEAFF.

This chain uses TRBV15 with TRBJ2-1; 13 positions agree with TRBD2. Per germline, CDR1 LNHNV and CDR2 YYDKDF (reference sequence). The CDR3 runs 17 residues. The V segment lost 5 bases and the J segment 2 bases; nucleotides outside the gene matches: 6. CDR3 region: CATSSWTSGGTYNEQFF. The CDR3 bases are TGTGCCACCAGCTCCTGGACTAGCGGGGGAACCTACAATGAGCAGTTCTTC. Supplemented by reference TRBV15 and TRBJ2-1, the full variable domain reads DAMVIQNPRYQVTQFGKPVTLSCSQTLNHNVMYWYQQKSSQAPKLLFHYYDKDFNNEADTPDNFQSRRPNTSFCFLDIRSPGLGDTAMYLCATSSWTSGGTYNEQFFGPGTRLTVL.

The rearrangement uses TRBV7-9 and TRBJ2-1; D tentatively reads TRBD1 or TRBD2 (5 bases each). CDR1 and CDR2 from the germline V gene are SEHNR and FQNEAQ (reference sequence). CDR3 length equals 17 residues. Trimming pared 5 bases from V and 0 bases from J, leaving 17 bases between. For the CDR3, the DNA is TGTGCCAGCAGCCGCTCGGGGCCGGATCGCTCCTACAATGAGCAGTTCTTC. This translates into CASSRSGPDRSYNEQFF.

V gene TRBV10-3 combines with J gene TRBJ1-1; TRBD1 matches at 8 bases. V lost 3 bases to trimming and J lost 8 bases; unmatched junction nucleotides: 11. This CDR3 is 15 amino acids long. Germline loops: CDR1 ENHRY, CDR2 SYGVKD. The CDR3 coding sequence is TGTGCCATCAGTGATTGGACAGGGACAATGGGCGAAGCTTTCTTT. It yields the protein CAISDWTGTMGEAFF.

The chain combines TRBV7-6 with TRBJ1-5, with a tentative D call TRBD1 (6 bases). CDR3 length: 14 residues. Between the trimmed V and J ends, which lost 5 bases and 3 bases, there was a span of 11 bases. Germline lookup yields CDR1 SGHVS and CDR2 FNYEAQ. The CDR3 loop is CASSPDSYNQPQHF. The CDR3, as DNA: TGTGCCAGCAGCCCGGACAGTTACAATCAGCCCCAGCATTTT.

V gene TRBV6-4 combines with J gene TRBJ1-2; D gene unclear. Germline V lookup: CDR1 MRHNA, CDR2 SNTAGT. Between the trimmed V and J ends, which lost 6 bases and 4 bases, there was a span of 12 bases. The CDR3 covers 13 residues. The CDR3 protein is CASRAGVSYGYTF. In DNA, the CDR3 is TGTGCCAGCAGGGCCGGTGTAAGCTATGGCTACACCTTC.

The rearrangement uses TRBV10-2 and TRBJ1-3, with 10 bases identical to TRBD1. The germline V gene has CDR1 WSHSY and CDR2 SAAADI. With 6 bases clipped from V and 8 bases from J, the junction kept 4 bases outside the gene matches. The CDR3 extends over 13 amino acids. CDR3 sequence (DNA): TGCGCCAGCAGGGGACAGGGGCAGGACACCATATATTTT. Residues: CASRGQGQDTIYF.

This chain joins TRBV2 and TRBJ1-1; D possibly corresponds to TRBD1 (6 bases). Trimming cost V 7 bases and J 6 bases, with 15 bases left between them. The CDR3 is 13 residues long. Germline CDR1 reads SNHLY; CDR2 reads FYNNEI. In DNA form, the CDR3 reads TGTGCCAGCACCGTACAGGGTGTGGCTGAAGCTTTCTTT. This gives the protein CASTVQGVAEAFF.

The rearrangement links TRBV19 to TRBJ1-2, with D hard to call. The V gene's germline CDR1 is LNHDA and CDR2 SQIVND (reference sequence). Trimming took off 3 bases at V and 8 bases at J, with 13 bases between the two ends. This CDR3 comprises 13 residues. As DNA, the CDR3 is TGTGCCAGTAGTATTGGTCCAGAAATGGGCTACACCTTC. Its protein product is CASSIGPEMGYTF.

The CDR3 is CASSQVQTSRDTQYF. Here the CDR3 DNA reads TGTGCCAGCAGCCAAGTTCAGACTAGTCGGGATACGCAGTATTTT. This chain uses TRBV3-1 (or the pseudogene TRBV3-2) with TRBJ2-3, with D perhaps TRBD2 (6 bases). There are 15 residues in the CDR3. The V and J ends lost 1 base and 6 bases respectively, with 14 bases between them. CDR1 and CDR2 from the germline V gene are LGHDT and YNNKEL (reference sequence).

J is TRBJ2-1 and V is TRBV7-9; D is unresolved. Germline values: CDR1 SEHNR, CDR2 FQNEAQ (reference sequence). This CDR3 contains 15 residues. V dropped 7 bases and J dropped 4 bases, with 17 bases sitting between them. The CDR3: CASNYPDPAYNEQFF. The CDR3 DNA reads TGTGCCAGCAACTACCCGGACCCCGCGTACAATGAGCAGTTCTTC.

V and J are TRBV2 and TRBJ1-5; D is ambiguous. The V end was cut by 4 bases, the J end by 0 bases, with 10 bases between. Looked up from germline, CDR1 is SNHLY and CDR2 is FYNNEI. The CDR3 is made up of 15 amino acids. Written as DNA, the CDR3 is TGTGCCAGCAGTGGCCGGGGTTATAGCAATCAGCCCCAGCATTTT. It translates to CASSGRGYSNQPQHF.

The rearrangement joins TRBV9 to TRBJ1-1, with D maybe TRBD1 (6 bases). The CDR3 spans 15 residues. The ends were cut back, 0 bases at V and 3 bases at J, with 12 bases in the middle. From germline, CDR1 is SGDLS and CDR2 YYNGEE. The CDR3: CASSVVSGDYTEAFF. The DNA of the CDR3 is TGTGCCAGCAGCGTAGTATCAGGGGACTACACTGAAGCTTTCTTT. The whole variable domain, filled in from reference TRBV9 and TRBJ1-1, reads DSGVTQTPKHLITATGQRVTLRCSPRSGDLSVYWYQQSLDQGLQFLIQYYNGEERAKGNILERFSAQQFPDLHSELNLSSLELGDSALYFCASSVVSGDYTEAFFGQGTRLTVV.

The CDR3 sequence is CASSLGAGTVNTEAFF. The CDR3 bases are TGTGCCAGCAGCTTGGGTGCCGGGACAGTGAACACTGAAGCTTTCTTT. V usage is TRBV5-5 and J usage is TRBJ1-1, with 7 positions matching TRBD1. The germline V gene has CDR1 SGHKS and CDR2 YYEKEE (reference sequence). Germline trimming cut 0 bases from V and 0 bases from J; bases unmatched to any gene: 5. This CDR3 contains 16 residues.

The gene calls are TRBV15 and TRBJ2-1, with D unresolved. Per the germline V gene, CDR1 is LNHNV and CDR2 is YYDKDF (reference sequence). Trimming left V 1 base short and J 2 bases short, with 18 bases between. This CDR3 region has 18 residues. CDR3 in DNA: TGTGCCACCAGCAGAGCGCGAGGTGGGGTAATCACCTACAATGAGCAGTTCTTC. Translating it yields CATSRARGGVITYNEQFF.

The genes are TRBV13 and TRBJ1-2; D not resolved. In germline, CDR1 is PRHDT, CDR2 FYEKMQ (reference sequence). The CDR3 is 13 amino acids. Between the trimmed V and J ends, which lost 5 bases and 6 bases, there was a span of 13 bases. The CDR3, as DNA: TGTGCCAGCAGCCCCGGGTCCTTAGATGGCTACACCTTC. Encoded protein: CASSPGSLDGYTF.

The CDR3 sequence: CASSQVPRGYGSDYGYTF. For the CDR3, the DNA is TGTGCCAGCAGCCAAGTCCCCCGGGGGTACGGTTCGGATTACGGCTACACCTTC. The J gene is TRBJ1-2, the V gene TRBV14, with a weak D call TRBD1 (5 bases). Trimming cost V 1 base and J 8 bases, with 26 bases left between them. Germline CDR1 and CDR2: SGHDN and FVKESK. CDR3 length: 18 residues.

The CDR3 is CASSLDLTSRETQYF. CDR3 sequence (DNA): TGCGCCAGCAGCTTGGACTTGACTAGCAGAGAGACCCAGTACTTC. V usage is TRBV5-1 and J usage is TRBJ2-5, with TRBD2 matching 7 bases. J gave up 4 bases and V 0 bases, and 6 bases lay outside the gene matches. The CDR3 consists of 15 residues. CDR1 is SGHRS, CDR2 YFSETQ, per germline.

The gene calls are TRBV4-1 and TRBJ1-1; no clear D. The CDR3 runs to 14 residues. The V end lost 2 bases, the J end lost 5 bases, and 12 bases lay between the germline ends. Germline CDR1 and CDR2: MGHRA and YSYEKL. The CDR3 region has the DNA TGCGCCAGCAGCCAACTGATGGGTTGGACTGAAGCTTTCTTT. As protein: CASSQLMGWTEAFF.

The chain employs TRBV19 and TRBJ1-2; D is undetermined. The CDR3 has 13 amino acids. Germline lookup yields CDR1 LNHDA and CDR2 SQIVND (reference sequence). Trimming cost V 3 bases and J 6 bases, with 11 bases left between them. The CDR3 loop is CASSIRAVDGYTF. CDR3 in DNA: TGTGCCAGTAGTATTCGTGCGGTCGATGGCTACACCTTC.

The gene calls are TRBV7-9 and TRBJ2-2; D is unresolved. Germline V gives CDR1 SEHNR, CDR2 FQNEAQ (reference sequence). The CDR3 has 13 residues. Deletions cut 4 bases from V and 7 bases from J, with 10 bases between. This CDR3 is CASSSHWGGELFF. The CDR3 DNA reads TGTGCCAGCAGCTCCCACTGGGGCGGGGAGCTGTTTTTT.

V is TRBV7-9 and J is TRBJ1-5; D ambiguous. CDR3 length: 15 amino acids. The germline V and J ends were trimmed by 4 bases and 0 bases, with 10 bases remaining between them. Germline V gene lookup returns CDR1 SEHNR and CDR2 FQNEAQ (reference sequence). The CDR3 is CASSSTSYSNQPQHF. The DNA of the CDR3 is TGTGCCAGCAGCTCTACAAGTTATAGCAATCAGCCCCAGCATTTT. The variable domain in full, completed from reference TRBV7-9 and TRBJ1-5, reads DTGVSQNPRHKITKRGQNVTFRCDPISEHNRLYWYRQTLGQGPEFLTYFQNEAQLEKSRLLSDRFSAERPKGSFSTLEIQRTEQGDSAMYLCASSSTSYSNQPQHFGDGTRLSIL.

V and J are TRBV11-2 and TRBJ2-1, with 7 bases lining up with TRBD2. Germline V CDR1 and CDR2: SGHAT, FQNNGV. V lost 7 bases, J lost 0 bases, and 9 bases stayed unmatched. The CDR3 consists of 16 residues. CDR3 nucleotide sequence: TGTGCCAGCATGGGGGGGACTTCAAGCTCCTACAATGAGCAGTTCTTC. Encoded protein: CASMGGTSSSYNEQFF.

In the case of this clone: This sample also contains other DNA sequences that code for the same CDR3. J is TRBJ1-2 and V is TRBV7-9; 8 bases match TRBD1. The V and J ends lost 3 bases and 8 bases, in that order; junction bases with no gene match: 5. CDR1 and CDR2 (germline): SEHNR, FQNEAQ (reference sequence). The CDR3 length is 13 residues. This chain's CDR3 is CASSLDRAYGYTF. CDR3 sequence (DNA): TGTGCCAGCAGCTTGGACAGGGCATACGGCTACACCTTC.

Concerning this clone: Other DNA sequences in the same sample also yield this CDR3. The rearrangement links TRBV7-3 to TRBJ2-7, with D hard to call. Germline V lookup: CDR1 SGHTA, CDR2 FQGTGA. CDR3 length equals 12 residues. V was trimmed by 2 bases and J by 6 bases, leaving 8 bases between them. The CDR3 loop reads CASSLPRGEQYF. The CDR3 DNA sequence: TGTGCCAGCAGCTTACCAAGAGGCGAGCAGTACTTC.